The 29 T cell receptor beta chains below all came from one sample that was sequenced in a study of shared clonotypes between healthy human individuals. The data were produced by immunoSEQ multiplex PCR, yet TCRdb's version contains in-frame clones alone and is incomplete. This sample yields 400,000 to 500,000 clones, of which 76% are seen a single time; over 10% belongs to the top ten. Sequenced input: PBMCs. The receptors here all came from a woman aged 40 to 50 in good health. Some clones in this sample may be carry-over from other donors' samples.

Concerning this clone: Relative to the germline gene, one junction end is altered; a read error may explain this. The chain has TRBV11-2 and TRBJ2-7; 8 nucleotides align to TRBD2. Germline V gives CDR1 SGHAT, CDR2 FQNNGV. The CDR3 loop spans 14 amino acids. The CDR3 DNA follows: TGTGCCAGCAGGGGACTAGGTATCTCCCACGAGCAGTACTTC. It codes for CASRGLGISHEQYF.

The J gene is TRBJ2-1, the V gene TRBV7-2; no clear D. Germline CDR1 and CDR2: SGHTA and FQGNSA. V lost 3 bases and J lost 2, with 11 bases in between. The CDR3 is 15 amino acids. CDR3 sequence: CASSFDGLAYNEQFF. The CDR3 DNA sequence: TGTGCCAGCAGCTTCGATGGGCTAGCCTACAATGAGCAGTTCTTC.

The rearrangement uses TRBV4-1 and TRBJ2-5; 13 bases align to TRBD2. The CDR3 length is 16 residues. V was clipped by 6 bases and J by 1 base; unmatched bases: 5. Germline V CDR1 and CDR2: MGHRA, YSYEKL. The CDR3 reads CASRRTSGSGQETQYF. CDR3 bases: TGCGCCAGCAGGCGGACTAGCGGGAGTGGCCAAGAGACCCAGTACTTC.

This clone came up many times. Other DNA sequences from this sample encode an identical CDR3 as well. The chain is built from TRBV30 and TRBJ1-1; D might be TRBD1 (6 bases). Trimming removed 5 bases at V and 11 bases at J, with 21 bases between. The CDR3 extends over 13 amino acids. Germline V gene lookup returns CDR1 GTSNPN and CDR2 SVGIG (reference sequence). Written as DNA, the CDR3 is TGTGCCTGGGGAGAACAGGGCATTACTGGGGCTTTCTTT. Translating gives CAWGEQGITGAFF.

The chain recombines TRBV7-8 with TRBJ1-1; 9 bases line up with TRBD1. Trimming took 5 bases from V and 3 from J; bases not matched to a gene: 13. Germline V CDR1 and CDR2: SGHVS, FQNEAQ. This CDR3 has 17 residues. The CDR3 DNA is TGTGCCAGCAGCGCACCCCGGGACAGGGTATTAGACACTGAAGCTTTCTTT. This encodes CASSAPRDRVLDTEAFF. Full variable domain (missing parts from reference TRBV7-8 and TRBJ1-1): GAGVSQSPRYKVAKRGQDVALRCDPISGHVSLFWYQQALGQGPEFLTYFQNEAQLDKSGLPSDRFFAERPEGSVSTLKIQRTQQEDSAVYLCASSAPRDRVLDTEAFFGQGTRLTVV.

The CDR3 DNA sequence: TGTGCCAGCGGCTCGACAGCGAATCAGCCCCAGCATTTT. Residues: CASGSTANQPQHF. The rearrangement links TRBV6-6 to TRBJ1-5; the D gene is possibly TRBD1 (5 bases). V lost 8 bases and J 4 bases, leaving 12 bases between the germline ends. In germline, CDR1 is MNHNY, CDR2 SVGAGI (reference sequence). The CDR3 is 13 amino acids.

The CDR3 loop is CASSVLQGVEGYTF. The CDR3 DNA is TGTGCCAGCAGTGTATTACAGGGGGTAGAGGGCTACACCTTC. This chain joins TRBV6-6 and TRBJ1-2; TRBD1 aligns across 8 bases. The CDR3 is 14 residues long. Per germline, CDR1 MNHNY and CDR2 SVGAGI (reference sequence). V was clipped by 5 bases and J by 8 bases; unmatched bases: 10.

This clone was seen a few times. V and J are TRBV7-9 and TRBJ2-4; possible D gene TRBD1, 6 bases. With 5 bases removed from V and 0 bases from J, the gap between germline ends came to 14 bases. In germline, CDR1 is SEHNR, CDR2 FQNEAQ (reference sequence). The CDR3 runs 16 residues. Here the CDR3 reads CASSPVDRLAKNIQYF. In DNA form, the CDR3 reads TGTGCCAGCAGCCCCGTGGACAGACTAGCCAAAAACATTCAGTACTTC.

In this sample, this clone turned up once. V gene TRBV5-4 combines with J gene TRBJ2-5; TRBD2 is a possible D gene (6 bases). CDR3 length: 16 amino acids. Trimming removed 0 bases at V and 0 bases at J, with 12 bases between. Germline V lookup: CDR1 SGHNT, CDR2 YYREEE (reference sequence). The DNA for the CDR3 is TGTGCCAGCAGCTTGGGCGGGACGGTGTACCAAGAGACCCAGTACTTC. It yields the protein CASSLGGTVYQETQYF.

CDR3 DNA: TGTGCCATCAGTTTGGACAGGCAGAATCAGCCCCAGCATTTT. This gives the protein CAISLDRQNQPQHF. This chain links TRBV10-3 with TRBJ1-5; 7 bases agree with TRBD1. V lost 5 bases to trimming and J lost 4 bases; unmatched junction nucleotides: 5. Germline V lookup: CDR1 ENHRY, CDR2 SYGVKD. This CDR3 region has 14 residues.

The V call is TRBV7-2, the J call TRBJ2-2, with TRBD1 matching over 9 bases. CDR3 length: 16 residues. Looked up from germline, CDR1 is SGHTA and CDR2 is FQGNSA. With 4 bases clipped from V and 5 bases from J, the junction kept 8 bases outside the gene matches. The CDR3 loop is CASSSPGQGVTGELFF. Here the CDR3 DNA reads TGTGCCAGCAGCTCTCCGGGACAGGGTGTAACCGGGGAGCTGTTTTTT.

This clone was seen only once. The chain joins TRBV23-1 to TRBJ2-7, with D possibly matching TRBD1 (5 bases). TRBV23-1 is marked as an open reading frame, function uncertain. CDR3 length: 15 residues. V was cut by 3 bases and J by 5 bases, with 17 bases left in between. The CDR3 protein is CASSHLDSLGHEQYF. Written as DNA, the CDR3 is TGCGCCAGCAGTCATCTAGACAGTCTCGGCCACGAGCAGTACTTC.

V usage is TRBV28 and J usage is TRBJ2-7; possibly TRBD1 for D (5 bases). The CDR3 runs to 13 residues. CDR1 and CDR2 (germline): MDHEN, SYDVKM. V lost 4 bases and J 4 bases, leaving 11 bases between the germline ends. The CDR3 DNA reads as TGTGCCAGCAGTTCCCCGACAGTTTACGAGCAGTACTTC. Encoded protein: CASSSPTVYEQYF.

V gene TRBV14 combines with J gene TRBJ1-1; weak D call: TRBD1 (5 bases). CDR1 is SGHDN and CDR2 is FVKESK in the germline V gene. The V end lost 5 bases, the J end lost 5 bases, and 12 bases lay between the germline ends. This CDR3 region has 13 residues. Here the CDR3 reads CASSATGGTEAFF. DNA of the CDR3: TGTGCCAGCAGCGCCACGGGGGGGACTGAAGCTTTCTTT.

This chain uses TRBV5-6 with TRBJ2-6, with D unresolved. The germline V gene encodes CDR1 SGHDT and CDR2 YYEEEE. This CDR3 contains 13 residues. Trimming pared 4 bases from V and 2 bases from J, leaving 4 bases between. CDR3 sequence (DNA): TGTGCCAGCAGCAACGCTGGGGCCAACGTCCTGACTTTC. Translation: CASSNAGANVLTF.

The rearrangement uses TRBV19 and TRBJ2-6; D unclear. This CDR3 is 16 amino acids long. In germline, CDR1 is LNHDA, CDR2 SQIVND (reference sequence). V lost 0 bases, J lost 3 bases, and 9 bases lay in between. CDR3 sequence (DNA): TGTGCCAGTAGTATAGATACCCGTGGTGGGGCCAACGTCCTGACTTTC. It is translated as CASSIDTRGGANVLTF.

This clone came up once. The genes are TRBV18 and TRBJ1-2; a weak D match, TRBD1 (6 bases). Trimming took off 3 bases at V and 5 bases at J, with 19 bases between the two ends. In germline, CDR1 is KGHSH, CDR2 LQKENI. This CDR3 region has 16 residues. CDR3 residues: CASSPYTDRSSYGYTF. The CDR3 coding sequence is TGTGCCAGCTCACCGTATACAGACAGGAGTTCTTATGGCTACACCTTC.

As DNA, the CDR3 is TGTGCCAGCTCACCACCAGACACCGCTTACGAGCAGTACTTC. Amino acids: CASSPPDTAYEQYF. The chain has TRBV18 and TRBJ2-7; D uncertain. Germline loops: CDR1 KGHSH, CDR2 LQKENI. Trimming pared 0 bases from V and 4 bases from J, leaving 10 bases between. The length of the CDR3 is 14 residues.

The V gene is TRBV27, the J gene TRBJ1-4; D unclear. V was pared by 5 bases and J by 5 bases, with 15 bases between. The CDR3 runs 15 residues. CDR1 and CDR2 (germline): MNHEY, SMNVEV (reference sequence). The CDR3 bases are TGTGCCAGCAGTCCTATTCGACTGGGGAATGAAAAACTGTTTTTT. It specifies CASSPIRLGNEKLFF.

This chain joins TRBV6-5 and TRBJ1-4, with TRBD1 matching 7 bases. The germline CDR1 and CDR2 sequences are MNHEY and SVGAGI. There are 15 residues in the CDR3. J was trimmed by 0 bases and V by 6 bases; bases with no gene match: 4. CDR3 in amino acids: CASRGGGPTNEKLFF. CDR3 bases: TGTGCCAGCAGGGGAGGGGGCCCAACTAATGAAAAACTGTTTTTT.

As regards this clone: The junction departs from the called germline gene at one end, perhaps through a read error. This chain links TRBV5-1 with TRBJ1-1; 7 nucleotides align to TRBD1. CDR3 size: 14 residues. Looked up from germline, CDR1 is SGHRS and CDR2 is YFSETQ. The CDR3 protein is CASSRLTGNAEAFF. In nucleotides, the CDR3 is TGTGCCAGCAGCAGGCTGACAGGGAACGCTGAAGCTTTCTTT.

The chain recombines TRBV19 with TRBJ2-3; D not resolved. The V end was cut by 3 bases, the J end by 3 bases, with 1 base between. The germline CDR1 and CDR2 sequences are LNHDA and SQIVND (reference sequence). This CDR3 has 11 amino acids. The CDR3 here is CASSMTDTQYF. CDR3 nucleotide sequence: TGTGCCAGTAGTATGACAGATACGCAGTATTTT.

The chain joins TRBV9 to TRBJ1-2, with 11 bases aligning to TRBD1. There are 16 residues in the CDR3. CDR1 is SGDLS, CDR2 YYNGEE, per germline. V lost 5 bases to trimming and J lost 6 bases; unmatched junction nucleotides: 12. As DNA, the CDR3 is TGTGCCAGCAGGGGTTGGACAGGGGGCGGAGGAGATGGCTACACCTTC. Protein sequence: CASRGWTGGGGDGYTF. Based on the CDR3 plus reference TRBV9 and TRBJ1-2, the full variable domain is DSGVTQTPKHLITATGQRVTLRCSPRSGDLSVYWYQQSLDQGLQFLIQYYNGEERAKGNILERFSAQQFPDLHSELNLSSLELGDSALYFCASRGWTGGGGDGYTFGSGTRLTVV.

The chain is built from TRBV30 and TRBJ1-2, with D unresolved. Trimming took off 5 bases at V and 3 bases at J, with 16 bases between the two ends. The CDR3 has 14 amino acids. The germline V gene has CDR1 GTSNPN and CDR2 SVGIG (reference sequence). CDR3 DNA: TGTGCCTGGGCGAATTTCCGTTCCTACTATGGCTACACCTTC. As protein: CAWANFRSYYGYTF.

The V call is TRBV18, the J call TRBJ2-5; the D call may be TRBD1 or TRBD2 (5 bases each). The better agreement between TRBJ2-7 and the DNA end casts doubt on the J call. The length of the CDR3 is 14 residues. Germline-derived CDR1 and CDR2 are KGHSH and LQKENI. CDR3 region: CASSPSGLTYEQYF. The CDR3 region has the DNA TGTGCCAGCTCACCGTCGGGGCTTACCTACGAGCAGTACTTC.

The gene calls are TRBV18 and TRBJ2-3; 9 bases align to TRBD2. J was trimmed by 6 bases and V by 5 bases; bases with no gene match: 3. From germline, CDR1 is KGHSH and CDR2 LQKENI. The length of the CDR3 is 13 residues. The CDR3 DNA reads TGTGCCAGCTCAGACCTAGCGGGGGATACGCAGTATTTT. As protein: CASSDLAGDTQYF.

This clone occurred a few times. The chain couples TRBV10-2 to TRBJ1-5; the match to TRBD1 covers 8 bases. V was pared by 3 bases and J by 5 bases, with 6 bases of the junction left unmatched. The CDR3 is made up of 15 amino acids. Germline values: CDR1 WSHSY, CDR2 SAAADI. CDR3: CASSDYRGVYQPQHF. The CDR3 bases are TGCGCCAGCAGTGATTACAGGGGGGTCTATCAGCCCCAGCATTTT.

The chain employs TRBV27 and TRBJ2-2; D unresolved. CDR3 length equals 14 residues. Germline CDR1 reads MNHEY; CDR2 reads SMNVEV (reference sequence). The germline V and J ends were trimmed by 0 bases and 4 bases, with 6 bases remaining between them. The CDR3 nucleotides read TGTGCCAGCAGTTTATCTCTGAGCACCGGGGAGCTGTTTTTT. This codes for CASSLSLSTGELFF.

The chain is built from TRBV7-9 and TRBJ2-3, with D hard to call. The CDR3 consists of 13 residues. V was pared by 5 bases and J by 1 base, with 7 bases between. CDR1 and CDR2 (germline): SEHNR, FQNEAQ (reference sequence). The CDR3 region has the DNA TGTGCCAGCAGCAGAAGGGGCACAGATACGCAGTATTTT. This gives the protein CASSRRGTDTQYF.